The source of this TCR beta chain is a study of blood T cell repertoires in COVID-19. Study context: From the United States, Italy and Spain came samples of acute and convalescent COVID-19. In each case, the material was cDNA or gDNA derived from T cells, B-cell-depleted T cells, or PBMCs.

Data came from immunoSEQ multiplex PCR; TCRdb stores just in-frame clones and leaves some out. The sample carries under 250,000 clones, approximately 80% recorded once. This CDR3 has 13 amino acids. V was trimmed by 2 bases and J by 3 bases, leaving 7 bases between them. CDR1 is SGHVS, CDR2 FNYEAQ, per germline. V gene TRBV7-6 combines with J gene TRBJ1-1; D call uncertain. The sample was PBMCs or T cells enriched from blood (not recorded which). The sequence came from a man aged 55 to 70 who had recovered from COVID-19. This CDR3 is CASSLYRDTEAFF. The DNA for the CDR3 is TGTGCCAGCAGCTTATACAGAGACACTGAAGCTTTCTTT.